This TCR beta chain is from a study of early T cells in non-severe SARS-CoV-2 infection. Researchers tagged individual cDNA molecules with unique molecular identifiers. MiXCR, run by TCRdb on the 5' RACE reads, gives a single entry per CDR3 protein. This sample carries 45,000 to 65,000 distinct CDR3 sequences, less than 9.5% of them seen once, and the ten largest clones take roughly 4%. Study-level results: VDJdb-based annotation leaned toward anti-spike CD8 responses and missed private and CD4 specificities.

In its sample, this clonotype was seen many times. Antigen specificity is unknown. Trimming left V 4 bases short and J 9 bases short, with 11 bases between. CDR3 length: 12 residues. Looked up from germline, CDR1 is SGHAT and CDR2 is FQNNGV. The source is an adult who was a healthcare worker with PCR-confirmed SARS-CoV-2 infection or an uninfected control (not recorded which). Sequences were obtained from whole blood. The chain recombines TRBV11-2 with TRBJ2-3; TRBD1 or TRBD2 may be the D gene (6 bases each). CDR3 protein: CASSSRGVTQYF. The DNA of the CDR3 is TGTGCCAGCAGCTCGAGGGGGGTCACGCAGTATTTT. The whole variable domain, filled in from reference TRBV11-2 and TRBJ2-3, reads EAGVAQSPRYKIIEKRQSVAFWCNPISGHATLYWYQQILGQGPKLLIQFQNNGVVDDSQLPKDRFSAERLKGVDSTLKIQPAKLEDSAVYLCASSSRGVTQYFGPGTRLTVL.